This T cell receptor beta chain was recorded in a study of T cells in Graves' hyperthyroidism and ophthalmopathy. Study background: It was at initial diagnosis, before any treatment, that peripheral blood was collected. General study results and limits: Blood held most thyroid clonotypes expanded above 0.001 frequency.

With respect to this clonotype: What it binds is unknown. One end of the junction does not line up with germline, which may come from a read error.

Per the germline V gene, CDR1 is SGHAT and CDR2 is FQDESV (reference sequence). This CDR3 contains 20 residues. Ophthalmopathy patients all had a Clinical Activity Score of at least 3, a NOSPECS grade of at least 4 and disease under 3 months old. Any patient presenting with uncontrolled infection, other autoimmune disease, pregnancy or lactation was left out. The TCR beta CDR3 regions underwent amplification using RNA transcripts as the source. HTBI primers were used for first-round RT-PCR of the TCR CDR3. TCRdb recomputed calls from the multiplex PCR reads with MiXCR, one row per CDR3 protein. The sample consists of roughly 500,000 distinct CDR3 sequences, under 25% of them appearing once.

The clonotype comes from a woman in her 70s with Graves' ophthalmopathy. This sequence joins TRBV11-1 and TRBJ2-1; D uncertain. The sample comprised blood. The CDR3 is CASSHGRSVHSRKPYNEQFF. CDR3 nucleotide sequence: TGCGCCAGCAGCCACGGACGATCTGTACATAGTCGAAAGCCCTACAATGAGCAGTTCTTC. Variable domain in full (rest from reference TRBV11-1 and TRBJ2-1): EAEVAQSPRYKITEKSQAVAFWCDPISGHATLYWYRQILGQGPELLVQFQDESVVDDSQLPKDRFSAERLKGVDSTLKIQPAELGDSAMYLCASSHGRSVHSRKPYNEQFFGPGTRLTVL.